The source of this TCR beta chain is a study of blood T cell repertoires in COVID-19. This clone was counted a single time. Profiled with immunoSEQ multiplex PCR; TCRdb holds only in-frame clones, not every one. The sample includes over 300,000 clones, roughly 90% seen only once; the top ten take over 0.9%. This CDR3 is 14 amino acids long. V lost 8 bases, J lost 6 bases, and 17 bases lay in between. Germline CDR1 MNHNY, CDR2 SVGAGI (reference sequence). Input material: PBMCs or T cells enriched from blood (not recorded which). This chain uses TRBV6-6 with TRBJ2-1; D is possibly TRBD2 (7 bases). The TCR originated in a woman younger than 45 with acute COVID-19. DNA of the CDR3: TGTGCCAGCCAAAGCCGGGGGGCGGCCAATGAGCAGTTCTTC. Translating it yields CASQSRGAANEQFF.